This entry concerns a single T cell receptor beta chain. Its specificity is unknown. This sample was taken from a study of regulatory dendritic cells for organ transplantation. Study overall: Regulatory dendritic cells came from monocytes given vitamin D3 and IL-10.

The germline CDR1 and CDR2 sequences are MDHEN and SYDVKM. The CDR3 totals 13 residues. With 2 bases removed from V and 3 bases from J, the gap between germline ends came to 5 bases. Study-wide results and limits: Regulatory dendritic cells appeared to expand memory CD8+ clones less than mature ones. The most alloreactive TCR clonotypes were found in resting memory CD8+ cells.

Sorted T cells were CFSE-labeled and cultured 4 to 5 days with allogeneic regulatory or mature dendritic cells at 1:10. FACS sorted CD4+ or CD8+ T cells into CD45RA+ naive and CD45RO+ memory. Clones were read by immunoSEQ multiplex PCR, and TCRdb kept only the in-frame ones, dropping some. The table lists over 9,500 clones, about nine tenths of them singletons. This clonotype originated in a human donor in good health. The sample consisted of naive CD8+ T cells from blood cultured with regulatory dendritic cells. The sample's subset: CD45RA+ naive T cells. J is TRBJ2-1 and V is TRBV28; D not resolved. CDR3 in amino acids: CASSLDNYNEQFF. CDR3 nucleotide sequence: TGTGCCAGCAGTTTAGACAACTACAATGAGCAGTTCTTC.